The source of this T cell receptor beta chain is a study of T cell clonality in common variable immunodeficiency. Study-wide findings and caveats: CVID subjects shared fewer TCRbeta clones than healthy controls did.

TCRdb's table, derived via immunoSEQ multiplex PCR, lists solely in-frame clones and lacks some. The counts give under 45,000 clones, none of them seen only once; 3% to 4.5% is held by the top ten. This clone has only a few counts. Its antigen remains unidentified. The read ends 3 residues shy of where the CDR3 ends; the end is completed using the germline J gene. Looked up from germline, CDR1 is SEHNR and CDR2 is FQNEAQ (reference sequence). Trimming cost V 0 bases and J 5 bases, with 5 bases left between them. The CDR3 runs 13 residues. The material sequenced was peripheral blood mononuclear cells. The genes are TRBV7-9 and TRBJ1-5; D remains ambiguous. This sequence was found in a person aged 18 to 75 in good health. CDR3: CASSLALHQPQHF. Incomplete CDR3 DNA: TGTGCCAGCAGCTTAGCGCTACATCAGCCC.